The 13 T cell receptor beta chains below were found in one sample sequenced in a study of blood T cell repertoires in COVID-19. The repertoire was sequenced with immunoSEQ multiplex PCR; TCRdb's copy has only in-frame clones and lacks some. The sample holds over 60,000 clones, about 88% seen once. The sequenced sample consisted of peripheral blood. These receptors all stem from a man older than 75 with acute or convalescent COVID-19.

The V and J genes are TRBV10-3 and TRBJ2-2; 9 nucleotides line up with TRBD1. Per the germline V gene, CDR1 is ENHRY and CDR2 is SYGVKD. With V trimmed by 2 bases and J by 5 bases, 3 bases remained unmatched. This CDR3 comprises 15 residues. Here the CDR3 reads CAISEPGQGTGELFF. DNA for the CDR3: TGTGCCATCAGTGAGCCGGGACAGGGTACCGGGGAGCTGTTTTTT.

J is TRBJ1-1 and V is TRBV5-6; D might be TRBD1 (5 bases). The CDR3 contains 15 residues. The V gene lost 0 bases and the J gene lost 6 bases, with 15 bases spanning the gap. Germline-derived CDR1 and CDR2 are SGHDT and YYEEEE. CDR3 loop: CASSLARVRSPEAFF. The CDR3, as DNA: TGTGCCAGCAGCTTGGCCAGGGTAAGATCCCCTGAAGCTTTCTTT.

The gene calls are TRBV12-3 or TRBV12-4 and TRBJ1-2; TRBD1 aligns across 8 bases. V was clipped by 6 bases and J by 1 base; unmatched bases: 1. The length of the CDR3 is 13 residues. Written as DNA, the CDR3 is TGTGCCAGCAGGGGACAGGTTAACTATGGCTACACCTTC. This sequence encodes CASRGQVNYGYTF.

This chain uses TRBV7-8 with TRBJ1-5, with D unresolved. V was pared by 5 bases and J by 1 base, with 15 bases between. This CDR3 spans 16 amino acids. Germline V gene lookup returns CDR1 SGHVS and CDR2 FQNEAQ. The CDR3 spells CASSLELGMSNQPQHF. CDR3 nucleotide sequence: TGTGCCAGCAGCCTCGAACTGGGCATGAGCAATCAGCCCCAGCATTTT.

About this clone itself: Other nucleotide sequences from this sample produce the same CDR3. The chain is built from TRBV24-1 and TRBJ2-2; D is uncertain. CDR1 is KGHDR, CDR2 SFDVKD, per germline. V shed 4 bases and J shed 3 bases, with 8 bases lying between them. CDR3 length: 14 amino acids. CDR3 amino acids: CATSDELYTGELFF. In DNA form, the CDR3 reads TGTGCCACCAGTGACGAGTTGTACACCGGGGAGCTGTTTTTT.

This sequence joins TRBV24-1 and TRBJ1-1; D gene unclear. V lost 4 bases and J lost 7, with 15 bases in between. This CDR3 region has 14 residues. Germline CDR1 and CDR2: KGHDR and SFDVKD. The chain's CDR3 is CATSDSPGGSEAFF. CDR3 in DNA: TGTGCCACCAGTGACTCGCCAGGAGGGAGTGAAGCTTTCTTT.

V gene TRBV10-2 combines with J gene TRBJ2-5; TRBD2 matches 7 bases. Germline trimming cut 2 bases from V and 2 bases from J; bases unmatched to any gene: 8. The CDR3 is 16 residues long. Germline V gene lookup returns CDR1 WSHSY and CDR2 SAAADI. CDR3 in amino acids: CASSEKRRLAQETQYF. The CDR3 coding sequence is TGCGCCAGCAGTGAGAAGAGACGACTAGCTCAAGAGACCCAGTACTTC.

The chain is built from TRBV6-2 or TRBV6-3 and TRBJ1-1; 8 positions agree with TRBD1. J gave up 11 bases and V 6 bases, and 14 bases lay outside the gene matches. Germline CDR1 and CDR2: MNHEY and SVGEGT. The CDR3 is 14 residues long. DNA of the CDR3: TGTGCCAGCAGCGTGGGACAGGCATTCCCTCGGGCTTTCTTT. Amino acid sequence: CASSVGQAFPRAFF.

CDR3 DNA sequence: TGTGCCAGCAGTTTCCCCTCTTCGGCAGATACGCAGTATTTT. Translated, it gives CASSFPSSADTQYF. The V call is TRBV6-6, the J call TRBJ2-3; D is uncertain. The CDR3 sequence is 14 residues long. Germline assignment: CDR1 MNHNY and CDR2 SVGAGI (reference sequence). The ends were cut back, 4 bases at V and 4 bases at J, with 12 bases in the middle.

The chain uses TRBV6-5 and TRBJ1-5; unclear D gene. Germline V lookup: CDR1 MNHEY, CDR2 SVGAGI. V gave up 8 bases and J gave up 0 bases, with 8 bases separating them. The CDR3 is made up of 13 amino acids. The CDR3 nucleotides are TGTGCCAGCGGGCAGCTTAGCAATCAGCCCCAGCATTTT. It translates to CASGQLSNQPQHF.

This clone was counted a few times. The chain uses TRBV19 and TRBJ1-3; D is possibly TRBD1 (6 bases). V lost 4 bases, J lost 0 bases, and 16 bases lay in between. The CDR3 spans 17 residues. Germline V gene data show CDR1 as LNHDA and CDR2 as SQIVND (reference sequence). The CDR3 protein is CASSTTGQSFSGNTIYF. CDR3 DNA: TGTGCCAGTAGTACCACGGGACAATCTTTCTCTGGAAACACCATATATTTT. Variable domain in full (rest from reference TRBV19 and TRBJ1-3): DGGITQSPKYLFRKEGQNVTLSCEQNLNHDAMYWYRQDPGQGLRLIYYSQIVNDFQKGDIAEGYSVSREKKESFPLTVTSAQKNPTAFYLCASSTTGQSFSGNTIYFGEGSWLTVV.

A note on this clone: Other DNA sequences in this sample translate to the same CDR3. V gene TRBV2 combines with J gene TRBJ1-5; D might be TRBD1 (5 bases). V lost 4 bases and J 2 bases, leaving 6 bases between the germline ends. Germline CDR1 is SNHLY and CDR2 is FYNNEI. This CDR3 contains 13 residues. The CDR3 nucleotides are TGTGCCAGCAGTGGGGGCGGCAATCAGCCCCAGCATTTT. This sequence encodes CASSGGGNQPQHF.

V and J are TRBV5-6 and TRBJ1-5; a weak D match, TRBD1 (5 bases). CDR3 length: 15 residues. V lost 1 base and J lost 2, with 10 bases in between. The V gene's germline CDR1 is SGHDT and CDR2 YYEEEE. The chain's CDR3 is CASSLTGGGNQPQHF. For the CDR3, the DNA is TGTGCCAGCAGCTTGACGGGGGGTGGCAATCAGCCCCAGCATTTT.